This T cell receptor beta chain was documented in a study of blood T cells in healthy people across ages. Findings and caveats of the study: Naive CD4+ cells and diversity were both higher in long-lived donors than in aged donors.

On this clonotype: Antigen: not known.

Per the germline V gene, CDR1 is LGHNA and CDR2 is YSLEER. The CDR3 extends over 16 amino acids. J was trimmed by 10 bases and V by 3 bases; bases with no gene match: 13. The use of a sample-barcoded 5' primer and a J-beta primer mix characterized a second PCR of roughly 7 to 11 cycles. Each cDNA molecule received a tag from a template-switch adaptor that had 12 random nucleotides. TCRdb re-called the 5' RACE reads through MiXCR, storing one row per CDR3 protein. The data contain about a million distinct CDR3 sequences, around 48% of them seen just once; the ten biggest clones take up 10% to 15%. The study recruited healthy Caucasian donors from Russia who were aged roughly 6 to 95. The authors isolated at least 7 million PBMCs per sample.

Sequenced: blood. V and J are TRBV4-3 and TRBJ2-1, with TRBD2 identical over 9 bases. The sequence was collected from a man aged 25 to 40 in good health. CDR3 region: CASSHREGLAGSEQFF. The CDR3, as DNA: TGCGCCAGCAGCCATAGGGAGGGACTAGCAGGGTCGGAGCAGTTCTTC.